The 22 T cell receptor beta chains below were found in one sample sequenced in a study of T cell responses to AZD1222 COVID-19 vaccine. Using immunoSEQ multiplex PCR, the repertoire was profiled, and TCRdb retains in-frame clones only, with some absent. The profile shows about 83,000 clones, roughly nine tenths of them singletons. Sequencing used peripheral blood, obtained on day 0 of AZD1222 vaccination. These receptor sequences come from an adult in good health.

The chain employs TRBV3-1 (or the pseudogene TRBV3-2) and TRBJ2-1; D remains ambiguous. The CDR3 is 15 residues long. Germline CDR1 LGHDT, CDR2 YNNKEL (reference sequence). Deletions cut 1 base from V and 10 bases from J, with 17 bases between. The CDR3 loop reads CASSQGVQERLEQFF. CDR3 coding DNA: TGTGCCAGCAGCCAAGGGGTCCAGGAGCGCCTGGAGCAGTTCTTC.

V gene TRBV6-5 combines with J gene TRBJ2-1; D might be TRBD2 (5 bases). Looked up from germline, CDR1 is MNHEY and CDR2 is SVGAGI. The CDR3 sequence is 14 residues long. The V and J ends lost 2 bases and 8 bases respectively, with 13 bases between them. The CDR3 DNA follows: TGTGCCAGCAGTTACAAGCAAGGGAGCGATGAGCAGTTCTTC. It specifies CASSYKQGSDEQFF.

The genes are TRBV6-1 and TRBJ1-2; maybe TRBD1 (5 bases). There are 14 residues in the CDR3. The germline gives CDR1 MNHNS, CDR2 SASEGT. V lost 0 bases and J lost 4, with 9 bases in between. CDR3 sequence (DNA): TGTGCCAGCAGTGAAGCGTTGGGGACCTATGGCTACACCTTC. This encodes CASSEALGTYGYTF.

CDR3 sequence (DNA): TGTGCCAGCAGAACCGGCGGACAGGCCTATGGCTACACCTTC. Translating it yields CASRTGGQAYGYTF. The chain employs TRBV6-6 and TRBJ1-2, with 7 bases aligning to TRBD1. This CDR3 spans 14 amino acids. Trimming at V came to 6 bases and at J to 4 bases, leaving 8 bases not matched to a gene. CDR1 is MNHNY, CDR2 SVGAGI, per germline (reference sequence).

The rearrangement links TRBV11-1 to TRBJ2-7; D remains unclear. Germline-derived CDR1 and CDR2 are SGHAT and FQDESV (reference sequence). CDR3 length: 12 residues. V dropped 4 bases and J dropped 2 bases, with 6 bases sitting between them. CDR3 nucleotides: TGTGCCAGCAGCTCCGCTACCTACGAGCAGTACTTC. Residues: CASSSATYEQYF.

The genes are TRBV20-1 and TRBJ1-3; D is perhaps TRBD1 (5 bases). Germline CDR1 DFQATT, CDR2 SNEGSKA (reference sequence). CDR3 length equals 13 residues. V was trimmed by 3 bases and J by 2 bases, leaving 8 bases between them. DNA of the CDR3: TGCAGTGCTAGTCCGGGACCTGGAAACACCATATATTTT. Its translation is CSASPGPGNTIYF.

The V call is TRBV5-4, the J call TRBJ2-7; 11 bases are a match to TRBD1. With V trimmed by 3 bases and J by 7 bases, 6 bases remained unmatched. The germline V gene has CDR1 SGHNT and CDR2 YYREEE (reference sequence). The CDR3 runs to 14 residues. CDR3 sequence: CASSSGTGGREQYF. The DNA for the CDR3 is TGTGCCAGCAGCTCCGGGACAGGGGGAAGGGAGCAGTACTTC.

The gene calls are TRBV28 and TRBJ2-3; weak D call: TRBD2 (6 bases). There are 15 residues in the CDR3. V lost 2 bases and J lost 1, with 10 bases in between. Looked up from germline, CDR1 is MDHEN and CDR2 is SYDVKM. Here the CDR3 DNA reads TGTGCCAGCAGTTTAGTAGCGGCGGGCACAGATACGCAGTATTTT. Translated, it gives CASSLVAAGTDTQYF.

The chain combines TRBV5-1 with TRBJ1-2, with D unclear. The CDR3 has 15 residues. V dropped 5 bases and J dropped 4 bases, with 18 bases sitting between them. CDR1 and CDR2 from the germline V gene are SGHRS and YFSETQ. The CDR3 loop reads CASSHLDKLVYGYTF. CDR3 coding DNA: TGCGCCAGCAGTCACCTCGATAAGTTGGTCTATGGCTACACCTTC.

CDR3 loop: CASSNLLGSADYEQYF. In nucleotides, the CDR3 is TGTGCCAGCAGCAACCTGCTGGGTTCGGCAGACTACGAGCAGTACTTC. The rearrangement links TRBV11-1 to TRBJ2-7, with D uncertain. The CDR3 is made up of 16 amino acids. Germline V lookup: CDR1 SGHAT, CDR2 FQDESV (reference sequence). Trimming took 5 bases from V and 3 from J, leaving 20 bases between them. Based on the CDR3 plus reference TRBV11-1 and TRBJ2-7, the full variable domain is EAEVAQSPRYKITEKSQAVAFWCDPISGHATLYWYRQILGQGPELLVQFQDESVVDDSQLPKDRFSAERLKGVDSTLKIQPAELGDSAMYLCASSNLLGSADYEQYFGPGTRLTVT.

The chain carries TRBV27 and TRBJ2-3; tentatively, D is TRBD1 or TRBD2 (6 bases each). The V and J ends lost 5 bases and 8 bases respectively, with 38 bases between them. This CDR3 has 21 residues. Germline V lookup: CDR1 MNHEY, CDR2 SMNVEV (reference sequence). This CDR3 is CASSPRTASLAGTGERSTQYF. The CDR3 DNA reads as TGTGCCAGCAGTCCCCGGACAGCGTCACTCGCCGGGACTGGGGAGCGCAGTACGCAGTATTTT.

The chain links TRBV28 to TRBJ2-7, with a tentative D call TRBD1 (6 bases). This CDR3 contains 11 residues. The V end lost 5 bases, the J end lost 7 bases, and 9 bases lay between the germline ends. Looked up from germline, CDR1 is MDHEN and CDR2 is SYDVKM. The CDR3 sequence is CASSHRGEQYF. DNA of the CDR3: TGTGCCAGCAGTCATAGGGGGGAGCAGTACTTC.

The chain has TRBV6-2 or TRBV6-3 and TRBJ2-3; D may be TRBD2 (6 bases). CDR3 length: 17 residues. The V and J ends lost 2 bases and 2 bases respectively, with 17 bases between them. Germline CDR1 and CDR2: MNHEY and SVGEGT. The DNA of the CDR3 is TGTGCCAGCAGTTACACCCCGGGGGAGTCCAACACAGATACGCAGTATTTT. Its translation is CASSYTPGESNTDTQYF.

This chain uses TRBV28 with TRBJ2-5; 10 positions agree with TRBD2. V dropped 5 bases and J dropped 3; count of bases not matched to a gene: 15. CDR1 is MDHEN and CDR2 is SYDVKM in the germline V gene. This CDR3 spans 18 amino acids. CDR3 amino acids: CASSPPPGSGRLKETQYF. CDR3 DNA sequence: TGTGCCAGCAGTCCCCCCCCGGGTAGCGGGAGGCTTAAAGAGACCCAGTACTTC.

The chain has TRBV28 and TRBJ2-7; the D is unclear. Trimming removed 2 bases at V and 7 bases at J, with 9 bases between. CDR3 length equals 12 residues. CDR1 and CDR2 from the germline V gene are MDHEN and SYDVKM. The CDR3 bases are TGTGCCAGCAGTTTACCGGGTGGGGAGCAGTACTTC. This gives the protein CASSLPGGEQYF.

The chain recombines TRBV3-1 (or the pseudogene TRBV3-2) with TRBJ1-1; a possible D gene is TRBD1 (6 bases). The germline V gene encodes CDR1 LGHDT and CDR2 YNNKEL (reference sequence). The CDR3 spans 15 residues. The V end was cut by 4 bases, the J end by 10 bases, with 22 bases between. The CDR3, as DNA: TGTGCCAGCAGCCCGCCTCCTTACAGGGCGCGCGTAGCTTTCTTT. Amino acid sequence: CASSPPPYRARVAFF.

The chain has TRBV15 and TRBJ1-4; unclear D gene. This CDR3 comprises 14 residues. V was shortened by 6 bases and J by 8 bases, with 16 bases between the two germline ends. Looked up from germline, CDR1 is LNHNV and CDR2 is YYDKDF (reference sequence). The CDR3 region is CATSRPGQREKLFF. CDR3 coding DNA: TGTGCCACCAGTAGACCGGGCCAGCGGGAAAAACTGTTTTTT.

The chain recombines TRBV23-1 with TRBJ1-5; TRBD1 might be the D (6 bases). TRBV23-1 qualifies as an ORF whose function is uncertain. This CDR3 comprises 13 residues. The V gene lost 2 bases and the J gene lost 6 bases, with 8 bases spanning the gap. CDR3 sequence: CASSQHRVQPQHF. The CDR3 nucleotides read TGCGCCAGCAGTCAACACAGGGTTCAGCCCCAGCATTTT.

The J gene is TRBJ2-7, the V gene TRBV5-1, with 11 nucleotides matching TRBD2. The CDR3 runs to 17 residues. V lost 0 bases to trimming and J lost 4 bases; unmatched junction nucleotides: 9. Germline V gene data show CDR1 as SGHRS and CDR2 as YFSETQ. The DNA for the CDR3 is TGCGCCAGCAGCTTGGGGTTAGCGGGAGGGATCTTATACGAGCAGTACTTC. It encodes CASSLGLAGGILYEQYF. Based on the CDR3 plus reference TRBV5-1 and TRBJ2-7, the full variable domain is KAGVTQTPRYLIKTRGQQVTLSCSPISGHRSVSWYQQTPGQGLQFLFEYFSETQRNKGNFPGRFSGRQFSNSRSEMNVSTLELGDSALYLCASSLGLAGGILYEQYFGPGTRLTVT.

The chain links TRBV24-1 to TRBJ1-5; D uncertain. This CDR3 contains 13 residues. Trimming pared 4 bases from V and 4 bases from J, leaving 7 bases between. Germline values: CDR1 KGHDR, CDR2 SFDVKD. CDR3 residues: CATSETGNQPQHF. CDR3 sequence (DNA): TGTGCCACCAGTGAGACGGGGAATCAGCCCCAGCATTTT.

This clone was detected once. The V gene is TRBV11-1, the J gene TRBJ2-7; a possible D gene is TRBD2 (7 bases). Looked up from germline, CDR1 is SGHAT and CDR2 is FQDESV (reference sequence). The CDR3 loop spans 15 amino acids. Deletions cut 3 bases from V and 2 bases from J, with 14 bases between. The CDR3 here is CASSFARGRTYEQYF. CDR3 nucleotides: TGTGCCAGCAGCTTCGCGCGGGGGCGAACCTACGAGCAGTACTTC.

The chain links TRBV3-1 (or the pseudogene TRBV3-2) to TRBJ1-2, with TRBD1 identical over 10 bases. V shed 4 bases, J shed 2 bases, and the junction held 7 bases outside the gene matches. Germline-derived CDR1 and CDR2 are LGHDT and YNNKEL (reference sequence). The CDR3 contains 16 residues. CDR3 protein: CASSPGDRGKNYGYTF. CDR3 nucleotides: TGTGCCAGCAGCCCCGGGGACAGGGGAAAAAACTATGGCTACACCTTC.